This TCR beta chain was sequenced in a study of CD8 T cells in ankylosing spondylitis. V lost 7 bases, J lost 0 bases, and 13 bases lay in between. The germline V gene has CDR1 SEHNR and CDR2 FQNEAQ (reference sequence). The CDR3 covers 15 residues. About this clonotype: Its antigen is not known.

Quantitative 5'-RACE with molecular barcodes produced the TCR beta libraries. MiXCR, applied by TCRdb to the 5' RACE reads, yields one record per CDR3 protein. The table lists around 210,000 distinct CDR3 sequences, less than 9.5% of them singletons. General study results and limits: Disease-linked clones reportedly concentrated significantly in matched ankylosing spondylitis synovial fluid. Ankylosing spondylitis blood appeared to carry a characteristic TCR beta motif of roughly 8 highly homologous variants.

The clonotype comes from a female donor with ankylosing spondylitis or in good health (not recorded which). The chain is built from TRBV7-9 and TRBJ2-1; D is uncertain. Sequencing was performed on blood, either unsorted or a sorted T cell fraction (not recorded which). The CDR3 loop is CASTQKESSYNEQFF. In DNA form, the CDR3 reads TGTGCCAGCACCCAAAAGGAGAGCTCCTACAATGAGCAGTTCTTC.